Listed here are 10 T cell receptor beta chains from one sample, sequenced in a study of control samples from healthy donors and cancer patients. Repertoires were generated with immunoSEQ multiplex PCR, while TCRdb's copy carries only in-frame clones and drops some. The sample lists roughly 40,000 clones, roughly 85% occurring once. The sample was blood. The receptors shown here come from a man aged 55 to 70 in good health.

The rearrangement uses TRBV4-3 and TRBJ2-3; possible D gene TRBD1, 5 bases. Trimming shortened V by 0 bases and J by 4 bases, and 8 bases separated the two germline ends. The CDR3 is made up of 14 amino acids. The germline V gene encodes CDR1 LGHNA and CDR2 YSLEER. CDR3 in amino acids: CASSQDQGADTQYF. The CDR3 DNA follows: TGCGCCAGCAGCCAAGATCAGGGTGCAGATACGCAGTATTTT.

The V call is TRBV7-9, the J call TRBJ2-3, with D perhaps matching TRBD2 (6 bases). V was shortened by 1 base and J by 6 bases, with 14 bases between the two germline ends. In germline, CDR1 is SEHNR, CDR2 FQNEAQ (reference sequence). This CDR3 has 15 residues. For the CDR3, the DNA is TGTGCCAGCAGCTTAGGAAGGCAGGGACTGGATACGCAGTATTTT. Amino acid sequence: CASSLGRQGLDTQYF.

The chain is built from TRBV19 and TRBJ1-1, with D unresolved. The V end was cut by 2 bases, the J end by 10 bases, with 17 bases between. Germline CDR1 is LNHDA and CDR2 is SQIVND (reference sequence). There are 14 residues in the CDR3. CDR3: CASSISLAEIVAFF. The CDR3 bases are TGTGCCAGTAGTATAAGTCTCGCGGAGATTGTAGCTTTCTTT.

This clone turned up a few times. This sequence joins TRBV28 and TRBJ1-5; a possible D gene is TRBD1 (5 bases). The germline V and J ends were trimmed by 7 bases and 1 base, with 14 bases remaining between them. Germline V CDR1 and CDR2: MDHEN, SYDVKM. The CDR3 spans 15 residues. The CDR3 protein is CASNWGVTSNQPQHF. The CDR3 nucleotides read TGTGCCAGCAATTGGGGGGTTACAAGCAATCAGCCCCAGCATTTT.

Notes on this clone: The identical CDR3 is also encoded by other nucleotide sequences in the sample. The chain combines TRBV6-4 with TRBJ2-1, with 9 bases lining up with TRBD2. The CDR3 has 14 amino acids. Germline CDR1 reads MRHNA; CDR2 reads SNTAGT. Trimming cost V 3 bases and J 9 bases; bases outside gene matches: 6. CDR3 in DNA: TGTGCCAGCAGTGAAGGCGGGAGGGCTTCTGAGCAGTTCTTC. Its protein is CASSEGGRASEQFF.

This chain uses TRBV30 with TRBJ1-6; the D is unclear. There are 16 residues in the CDR3. Germline-derived CDR1 and CDR2 are GTSNPN and SVGIG (reference sequence). Trimming removed 3 bases from V and 9 bases from J, with 21 bases in between. The CDR3 here is CAWRPGPYLSGSPLHF. CDR3 nucleotides: TGTGCCTGGAGACCCGGACCCTATCTCTCAGGTTCACCCCTCCACTTT.

The chain couples TRBV7-8 to TRBJ2-7; possibly TRBD1 or TRBD2 for D (6 bases each). This CDR3 has 16 amino acids. CDR1 is SGHVS, CDR2 FQNEAQ, per germline. The ends were cut back, 5 bases at V and 3 bases at J, with 20 bases in the middle. The CDR3 sequence is CASSTRPGAVRYEQYF. In DNA form, the CDR3 reads TGTGCCAGCAGCACCAGACCGGGGGCCGTTCGCTACGAGCAGTACTTC.

J is TRBJ1-6 and V is TRBV11-1; D uncertain. The CDR3 is 14 residues long. Germline CDR1 SGHAT, CDR2 FQDESV (reference sequence). V lost 3 bases and J 10 bases, leaving 13 bases between the germline ends. The CDR3 DNA sequence: TGTGCCAGCAGCTTTAGAGGGTACAAATCACCCCTCCACTTT. Translated, it gives CASSFRGYKSPLHF. The variable domain in full, completed from reference TRBV11-1 and TRBJ1-6, reads EAEVAQSPRYKITEKSQAVAFWCDPISGHATLYWYRQILGQGPELLVQFQDESVVDDSQLPKDRFSAERLKGVDSTLKIQPAELGDSAMYLCASSFRGYKSPLHFGNGTRLTVT.

The genes are TRBV6-5 and TRBJ1-1; D remains unclear. V was pared by 0 bases and J by 5 bases, with 10 bases between. Germline-derived CDR1 and CDR2 are MNHEY and SVGAGI. There are 14 residues in the CDR3. CDR3 in amino acids: CASSYSQVGTEAFF. For the CDR3, the DNA is TGTGCCAGCAGTTACTCTCAGGTTGGAACTGAAGCTTTCTTT.

This chain uses TRBV7-3 with TRBJ2-2; TRBD2 might be the D (6 bases). Germline V gene sequence: CDR1 SGHTA, CDR2 FQGTGA. The CDR3 totals 16 residues. Deletions cut 5 bases from V and 1 base from J, with 14 bases between. The CDR3: CASSPPGLRNTGELFF. The CDR3 bases are TGTGCCAGCAGCCCTCCGGGACTTCGGAACACCGGGGAGCTGTTTTTT.